The clone carrying this T cell receptor (beta chain) appeared a single time. Antigen: not known. PCR employed 60 Vbeta and 13 Jbeta primers. Repertoires were generated with immunoSEQ multiplex PCR, while TCRdb's copy carries only in-frame clones and drops some. The sample has about 99,000 clones; 60% to 85% are singletons. This entry is derived from a study of cytomegalovirus exposure and HLA in healthy donors. General study findings and limits: A missense DCLRE1C variant was associated with V- and J-gene trimming of TCR beta chains in a later analysis, and an independent cohort replicated the association. In a later analysis, compared with equally common non-associated chains, HLA-associated beta chains were more expanded.

CDR3 size: 18 residues. CDR1 and CDR2 (germline): SNHLY, FYNNEI. V lost 6 bases, J lost 1 base, and 22 bases lay in between. The sequencing sample was made of PBMCs. The V call is TRBV2, the J call TRBJ2-4; D not certain. This clonotype was obtained from a woman aged 18-30 years in good health and CMV-seropositive. This CDR3 is CASSAEEKSTVAKNIQYF. In DNA form, the CDR3 reads TGTGCCAGCAGCGCAGAGGAGAAGAGCACCGTGGCCAAAAACATTCAGTACTTC.